Listed here is a single TCR beta chain. Assay: immunoSEQ multiplex PCR; the TCRdb copy retains only in-frame clones and omits some. The sample consists of around 100,000 clones, just over 95% of them appearing once. The sample originates from a study of technical replicates of blood from a handful of donors. Germline V gene lookup returns CDR1 SEHNR and CDR2 FQNEAQ (reference sequence). CDR3 size: 18 residues. Trimming cost V 5 bases and J 2 bases; bases outside gene matches: 12. Sequenced input: T cells isolated from PBMCs. The chain joins TRBV7-9 to TRBJ2-1; 10 bases agree with TRBD1. This TCR was recovered from a human donor in good health. CDR3 amino acids: CASSTTRGDRGTYNEQFF. The CDR3 DNA follows: TGTGCCAGCAGCACCACCCGCGGGGACAGGGGTACCTACAATGAGCAGTTCTTC.